This entry features one T cell receptor beta chain sequence. Per the original methods: Counts of nucleated cells, estimated from reference gene primer amplification, were obtained. Sequenced by immunoSEQ multiplex PCR; TCRdb stores in-frame clones only, minus some. From that table come the V and J calls and clone size; the DNA was used to work out D and trimming. The repertoire has around 200,000 clones, around 85% of them found once; the top ten carry 9.5% to 15%. These data come from a study of blood T cell repertoires in COVID-19. The wider study: Material from acute and convalescent COVID-19 was sourced from the United States, Italy and Spain. The cDNA or gDNA used as material had been derived from T cells, B-cell-depleted T cells, or PBMCs.

Germline CDR1 is SGHNT and CDR2 is YENEEA. This CDR3 spans 13 amino acids. V was cut by 0 bases and J by 1 base, with 2 bases left in between. This sequence joins TRBV11-3 and TRBJ2-3; unclear D gene. This sequence was found in a woman aged 45-65 years with acute or convalescent COVID-19. The source material was peripheral blood. This CDR3 is CASSLDGTDTQYF. In DNA, the CDR3 is TGTGCCAGCAGCTTAGACGGCACAGATACGCAGTATTTT.